This T cell receptor (beta chain) is drawn from a study of T cells in Graves' hyperthyroidism and ophthalmopathy. Amplification targeted TCR beta CDR3 regions from RNA transcripts. Primed by the HTBI set, a first-round RT-PCR was run on the TCR CDR3. MiXCR, run by TCRdb on the multiplex PCR reads, gives a single entry per CDR3 protein. The sample records 300,000 to 400,000 distinct CDR3 sequences, roughly 14% being singletons. This clonotype was seen repeatedly, ten times or more. Its antigen is as yet unknown. Exclusion of a patient resulted from uncontrolled infection, other autoimmune disease, pregnancy or lactation. General study points: In the analysis, a 13 V-J model separated ophthalmopathy from stable hyperthyroidism.

Sequenced input: blood. This TCR derives from a woman aged 30 to 39 with Graves' hyperthyroidism.

CDR3 amino acids: CASSYSSPGASGEQFF. In DNA, the CDR3 is TGTGCCAGCAGTTACTCGTCGCCAGGCGCCTCTGGTGAGCAGTTCTTC. The chain joins TRBV6-2 or TRBV6-3 to TRBJ2-1; D remains unclear. V was trimmed by 0 bases and J by 9 bases, leaving 18 bases between them. The CDR3 has 16 residues. CDR1 MNHEY and CDR2 SVGEGT come from the germline V gene.